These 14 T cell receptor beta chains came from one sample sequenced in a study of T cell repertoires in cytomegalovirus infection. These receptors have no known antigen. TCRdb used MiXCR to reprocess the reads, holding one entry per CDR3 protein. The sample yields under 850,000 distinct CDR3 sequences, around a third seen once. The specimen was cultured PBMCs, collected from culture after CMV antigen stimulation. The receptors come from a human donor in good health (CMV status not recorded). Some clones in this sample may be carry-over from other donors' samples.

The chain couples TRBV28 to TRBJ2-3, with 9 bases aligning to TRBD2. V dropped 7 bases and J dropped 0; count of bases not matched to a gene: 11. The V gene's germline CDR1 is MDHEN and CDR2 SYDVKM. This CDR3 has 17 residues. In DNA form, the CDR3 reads TGTGCCAGCAACCTGCCTCCGACTAGCGGAAGCACAGATACGCAGTATTTT. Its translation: CASNLPPTSGSTDTQYF.

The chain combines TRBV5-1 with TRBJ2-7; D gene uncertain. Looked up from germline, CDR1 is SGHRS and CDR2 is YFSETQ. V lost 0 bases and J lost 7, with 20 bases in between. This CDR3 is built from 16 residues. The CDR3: CASSLVVASILEEQYF. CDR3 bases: TGCGCCAGCAGCTTGGTCGTGGCGAGCATCCTCGAGGAGCAGTACTTC.

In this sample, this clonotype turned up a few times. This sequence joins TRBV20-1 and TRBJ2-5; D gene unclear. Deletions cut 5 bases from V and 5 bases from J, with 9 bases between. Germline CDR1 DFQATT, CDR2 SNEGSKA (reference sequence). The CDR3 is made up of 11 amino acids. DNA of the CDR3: TGCAGTGCTTTTATAACGGAGACCCAGTACTTC. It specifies CSAFITETQYF.

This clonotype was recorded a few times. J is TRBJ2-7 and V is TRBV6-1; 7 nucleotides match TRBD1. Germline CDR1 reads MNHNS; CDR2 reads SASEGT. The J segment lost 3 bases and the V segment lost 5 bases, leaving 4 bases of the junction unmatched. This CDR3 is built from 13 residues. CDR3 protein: CASSRTGHYEQYF. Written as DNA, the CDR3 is TGTGCCAGCAGTAGGACAGGCCACTACGAGCAGTACTTC.

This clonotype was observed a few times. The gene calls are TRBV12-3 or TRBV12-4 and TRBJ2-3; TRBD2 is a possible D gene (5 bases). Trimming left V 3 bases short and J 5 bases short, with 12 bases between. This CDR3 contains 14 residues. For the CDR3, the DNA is TGTGCCAGCAGTTTTGGACTCATTCAAGATACGCAGTATTTT. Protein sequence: CASSFGLIQDTQYF.

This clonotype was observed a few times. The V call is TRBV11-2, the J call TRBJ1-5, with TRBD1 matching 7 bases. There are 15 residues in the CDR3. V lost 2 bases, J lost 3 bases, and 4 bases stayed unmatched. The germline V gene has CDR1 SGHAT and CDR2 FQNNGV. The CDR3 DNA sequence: TGTGCCAGCAGCTTACAGGGACAGTTCAATCAGCCCCAGCATTTT. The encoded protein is CASSLQGQFNQPQHF.

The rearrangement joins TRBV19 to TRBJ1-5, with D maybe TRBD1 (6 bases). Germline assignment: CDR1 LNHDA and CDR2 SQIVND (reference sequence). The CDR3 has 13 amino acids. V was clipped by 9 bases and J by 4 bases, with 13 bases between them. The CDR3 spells CASAWGPNQPQHF. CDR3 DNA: TGTGCCAGCGCGTGGGGGCCAAATCAGCCCCAGCATTTT.

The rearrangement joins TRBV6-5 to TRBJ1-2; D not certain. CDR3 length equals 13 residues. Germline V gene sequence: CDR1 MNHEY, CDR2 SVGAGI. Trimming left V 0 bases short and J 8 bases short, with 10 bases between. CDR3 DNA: TGTGCCAGCAGTTACTCCCGGGAAAGGGGCTACACCTTC. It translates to CASSYSRERGYTF.

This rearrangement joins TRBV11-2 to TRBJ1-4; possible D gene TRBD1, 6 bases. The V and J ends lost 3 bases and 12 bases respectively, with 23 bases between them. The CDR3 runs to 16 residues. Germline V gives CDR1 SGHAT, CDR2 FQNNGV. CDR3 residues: CASSLRGLGGHAELFF. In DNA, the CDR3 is TGTGCCAGCAGCTTGAGGGGATTAGGGGGGCATGCAGAACTGTTTTTT.

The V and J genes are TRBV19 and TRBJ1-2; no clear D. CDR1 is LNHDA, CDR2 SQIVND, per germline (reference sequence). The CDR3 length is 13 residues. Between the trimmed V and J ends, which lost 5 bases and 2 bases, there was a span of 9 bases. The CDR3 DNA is TGTGCCAGTAGTCGGGATTCGAACTATGGCTACACCTTC. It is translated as CASSRDSNYGYTF.

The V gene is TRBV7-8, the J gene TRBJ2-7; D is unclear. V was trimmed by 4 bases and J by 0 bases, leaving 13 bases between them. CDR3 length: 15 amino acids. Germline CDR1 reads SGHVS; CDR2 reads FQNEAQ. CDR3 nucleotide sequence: TGTGCCAGCAGCTCCCGATGGGCCAACTCCTACGAGCAGTACTTC. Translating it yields CASSSRWANSYEQYF.

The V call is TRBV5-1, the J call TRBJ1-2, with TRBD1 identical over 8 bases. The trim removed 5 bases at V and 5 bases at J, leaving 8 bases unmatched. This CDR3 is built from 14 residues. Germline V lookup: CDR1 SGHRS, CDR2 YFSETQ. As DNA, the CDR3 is TGCGCCAGCAGTCCGGGACAGGCGGTATATGGCTACACCTTC. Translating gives CASSPGQAVYGYTF.

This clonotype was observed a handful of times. This chain's CDR3 is CSATIGAGGWNEQFF. The CDR3 DNA reads TGCAGTGCGACAATCGGGGCGGGGGGGTGGAATGAGCAGTTCTTC. The rearrangement joins TRBV20-1 to TRBJ2-1; 9 bases match TRBD2. The V and J ends lost 6 bases and 7 bases, in that order; junction bases with no gene match: 13. Germline V gene sequence: CDR1 DFQATT, CDR2 SNEGSKA (reference sequence). There are 15 residues in the CDR3.

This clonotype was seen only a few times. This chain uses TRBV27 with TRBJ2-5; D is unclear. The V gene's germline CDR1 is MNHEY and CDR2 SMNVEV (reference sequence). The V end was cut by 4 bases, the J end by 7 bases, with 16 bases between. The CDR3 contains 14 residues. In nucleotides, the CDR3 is TGTGCCAGCAGTTCACATCAGGTTGGAGTGACCCAGTACTTC. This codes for CASSSHQVGVTQYF.